What follows describes a single T cell receptor (beta chain). The CDR3 totals 18 residues. The germline gives CDR1 LGHDT, CDR2 YNNKEL (reference sequence). V lost 1 base, J lost 3 bases, and 9 bases stayed unmatched. Profiling relied on immunoSEQ multiplex PCR, and the TCRdb table lists in-frame clones only, not all of them. The sample has some 260,000 clones, nearly 90% seen once. These data are taken from a study of blood T cell repertoires in COVID-19. Study overall: COVID-19 samples, acute and convalescent, were from the United States, Italy and Spain. Sample material is recorded as cDNA or gDNA derived from T cells, B-cell-depleted T cells, or PBMCs.

Specimen: peripheral blood. The TCR sequence derives from a woman in her thirties or forties who had recovered from COVID-19. The V and J genes are TRBV3-1 (or the pseudogene TRBV3-2) and TRBJ2-7; TRBD2 matches 13 bases. The CDR3 DNA reads as TGTGCCAGCAGCCAAGGCCTTACTAGCGGGAGGGCCGTCTACGAGCAGTACTTC. Its translation is CASSQGLTSGRAVYEQYF.